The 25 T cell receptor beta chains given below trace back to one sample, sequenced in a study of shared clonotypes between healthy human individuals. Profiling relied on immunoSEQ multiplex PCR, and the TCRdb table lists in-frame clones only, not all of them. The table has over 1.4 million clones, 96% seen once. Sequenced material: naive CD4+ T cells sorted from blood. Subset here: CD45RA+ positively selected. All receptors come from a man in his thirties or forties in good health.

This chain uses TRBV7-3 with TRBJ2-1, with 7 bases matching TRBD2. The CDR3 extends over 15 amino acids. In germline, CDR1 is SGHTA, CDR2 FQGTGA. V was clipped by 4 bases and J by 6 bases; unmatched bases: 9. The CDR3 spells CASSSISGLLNEQFF. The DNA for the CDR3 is TGTGCCAGCAGCTCAATTAGCGGGCTGCTCAATGAGCAGTTCTTC.

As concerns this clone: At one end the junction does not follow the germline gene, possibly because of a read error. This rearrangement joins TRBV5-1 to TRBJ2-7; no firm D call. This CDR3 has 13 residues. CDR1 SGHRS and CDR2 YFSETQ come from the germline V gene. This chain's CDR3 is CPSSLAGPYEQYF. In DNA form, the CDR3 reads TGCCCCAGCAGCTTGGCAGGCCCCTACGAGCAGTACTTC.

The CDR3 DNA follows: TGTGCCAGTAGTCGGGCTAGTTATGAGCAGTTCTTC. It is translated as CASSRASYEQFF. The gene calls are TRBV19 and TRBJ2-1, with unresolved D. The length of the CDR3 is 12 residues. The V gene's germline CDR1 is LNHDA and CDR2 SQIVND (reference sequence). The germline V and J ends were trimmed by 5 bases and 8 bases, with 10 bases remaining between them.

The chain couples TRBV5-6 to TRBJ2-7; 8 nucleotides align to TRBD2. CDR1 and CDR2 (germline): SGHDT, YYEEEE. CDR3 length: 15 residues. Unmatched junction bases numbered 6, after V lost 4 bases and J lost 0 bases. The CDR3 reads CASSQTSGSSYEQYF. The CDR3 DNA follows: TGTGCCAGCAGCCAAACTAGCGGCAGCTCCTACGAGCAGTACTTC.

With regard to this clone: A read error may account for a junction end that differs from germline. The CDR3 region is CASSLESQVTIF. CDR3 bases: TGTGCCAGCAGCTTAGAGTCTCAGGTGACAATCTTC. The J gene is TRBJ2-1, the V gene TRBV7-2; D is unresolved. This CDR3 contains 12 residues. Germline CDR1 reads SGHTA; CDR2 reads FQGNSA.

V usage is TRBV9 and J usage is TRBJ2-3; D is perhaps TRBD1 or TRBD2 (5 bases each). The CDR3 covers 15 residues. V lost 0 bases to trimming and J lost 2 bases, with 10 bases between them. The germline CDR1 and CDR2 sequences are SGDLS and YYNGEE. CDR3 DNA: TGTGCCAGCAGCGTAGTCCGGGGCCTCACAGATACGCAGTATTTT. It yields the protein CASSVVRGLTDTQYF.

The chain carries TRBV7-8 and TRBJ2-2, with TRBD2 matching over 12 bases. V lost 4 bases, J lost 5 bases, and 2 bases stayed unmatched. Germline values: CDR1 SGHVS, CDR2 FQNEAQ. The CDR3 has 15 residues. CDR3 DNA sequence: TGTGCCAGCAGCTCAGGGACTAGCGGGACCGGGGAGCTGTTTTTT. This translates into CASSSGTSGTGELFF.

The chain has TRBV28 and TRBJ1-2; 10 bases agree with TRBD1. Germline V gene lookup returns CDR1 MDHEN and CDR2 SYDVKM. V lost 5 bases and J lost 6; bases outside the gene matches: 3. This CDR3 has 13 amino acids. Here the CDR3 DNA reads TGTGCCAGCAGTGACAGGGGGCGTGATGGCTACACCTTC. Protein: CASSDRGRDGYTF.

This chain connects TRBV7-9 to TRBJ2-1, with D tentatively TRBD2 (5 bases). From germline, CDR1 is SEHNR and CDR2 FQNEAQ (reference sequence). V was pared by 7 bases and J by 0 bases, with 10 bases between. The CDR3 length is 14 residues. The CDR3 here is CASKSGSSYNEQFF. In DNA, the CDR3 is TGTGCCAGCAAAAGCGGATCCTCCTACAATGAGCAGTTCTTC.

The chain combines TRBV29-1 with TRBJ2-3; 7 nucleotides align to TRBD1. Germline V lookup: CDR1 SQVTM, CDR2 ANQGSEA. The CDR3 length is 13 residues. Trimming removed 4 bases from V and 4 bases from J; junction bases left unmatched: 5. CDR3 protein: CSVGQGLADTQYF. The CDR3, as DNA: TGCAGCGTTGGACAGGGTCTGGCAGATACGCAGTATTTT.

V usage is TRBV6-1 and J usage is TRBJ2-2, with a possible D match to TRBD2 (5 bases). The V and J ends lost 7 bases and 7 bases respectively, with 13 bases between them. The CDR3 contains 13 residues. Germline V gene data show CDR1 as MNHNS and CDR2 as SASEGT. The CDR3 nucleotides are TGTGCCAGCAAGTTTCGGGGAGTCGGGGAGCTGTTTTTT. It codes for CASKFRGVGELFF.

The CDR3 spells CASSPVGSLAKNIQYF. The CDR3 DNA reads as TGTGCCAGCAGCCCGGTCGGCAGTCTAGCCAAAAACATTCAGTACTTC. This chain joins TRBV5-4 and TRBJ2-4, with D unresolved. V was cut by 4 bases and J by 0 bases, with 14 bases left in between. CDR1 and CDR2 (germline): SGHNT, YYREEE (reference sequence). The length of the CDR3 is 16 residues.

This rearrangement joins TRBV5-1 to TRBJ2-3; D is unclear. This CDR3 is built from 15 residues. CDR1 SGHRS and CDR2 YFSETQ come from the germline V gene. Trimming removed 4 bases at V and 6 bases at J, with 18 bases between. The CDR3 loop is CASSTDLLGKDTQYF. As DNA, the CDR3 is TGCGCCAGCAGCACCGACCTCCTAGGGAAGGATACGCAGTATTTT.

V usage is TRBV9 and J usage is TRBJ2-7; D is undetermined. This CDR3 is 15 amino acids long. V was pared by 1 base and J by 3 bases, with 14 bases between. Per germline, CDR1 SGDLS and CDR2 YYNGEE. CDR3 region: CASSVSGDAHYEQYF. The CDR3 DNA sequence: TGTGCCAGCAGCGTATCTGGTGACGCTCACTACGAGCAGTACTTC.

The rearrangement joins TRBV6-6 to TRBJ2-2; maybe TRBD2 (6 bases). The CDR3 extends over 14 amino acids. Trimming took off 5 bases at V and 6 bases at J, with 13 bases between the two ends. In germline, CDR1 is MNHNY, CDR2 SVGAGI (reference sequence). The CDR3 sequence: CASSGTLAAGELFF. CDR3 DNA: TGTGCCAGCAGTGGGACTCTGGCGGCCGGGGAGCTGTTTTTT.

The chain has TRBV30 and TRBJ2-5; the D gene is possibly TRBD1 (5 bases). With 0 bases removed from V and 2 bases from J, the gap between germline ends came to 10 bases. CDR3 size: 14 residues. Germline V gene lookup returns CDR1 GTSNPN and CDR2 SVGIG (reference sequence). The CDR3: CAWSVGAGQETQYF. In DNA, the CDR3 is TGTGCCTGGAGTGTAGGGGCAGGGCAAGAGACCCAGTACTTC.

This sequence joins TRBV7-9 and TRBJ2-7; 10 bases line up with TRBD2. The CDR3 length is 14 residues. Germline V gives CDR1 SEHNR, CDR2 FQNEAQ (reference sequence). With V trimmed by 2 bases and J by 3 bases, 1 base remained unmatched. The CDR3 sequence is CASSLTSGVYEQYF. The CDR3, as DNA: TGTGCCAGCAGCTTAACTAGCGGGGTCTACGAGCAGTACTTC.

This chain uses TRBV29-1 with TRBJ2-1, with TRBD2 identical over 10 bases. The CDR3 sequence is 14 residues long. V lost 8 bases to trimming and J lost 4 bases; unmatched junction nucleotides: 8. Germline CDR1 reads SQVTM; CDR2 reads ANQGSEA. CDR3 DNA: TGCAGCACCGCTAGCGGGAGTAGGTACAATGAGCAGTTCTTC. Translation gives CSTASGSRYNEQFF.

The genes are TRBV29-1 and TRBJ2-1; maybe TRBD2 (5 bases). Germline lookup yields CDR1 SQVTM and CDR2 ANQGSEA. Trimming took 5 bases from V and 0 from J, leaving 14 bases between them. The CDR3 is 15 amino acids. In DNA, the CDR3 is TGCAGCGTTTCCCCGGGGTTAAGCTCCTACAATGAGCAGTTCTTC. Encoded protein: CSVSPGLSSYNEQFF.

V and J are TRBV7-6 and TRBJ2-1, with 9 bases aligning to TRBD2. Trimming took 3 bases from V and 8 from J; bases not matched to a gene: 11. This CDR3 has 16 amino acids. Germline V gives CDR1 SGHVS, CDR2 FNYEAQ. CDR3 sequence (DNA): TGTGCCAGCAGCTTCGAACAGGGACTAGCAGGGGATGAGCAGTTCTTC. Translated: CASSFEQGLAGDEQFF.

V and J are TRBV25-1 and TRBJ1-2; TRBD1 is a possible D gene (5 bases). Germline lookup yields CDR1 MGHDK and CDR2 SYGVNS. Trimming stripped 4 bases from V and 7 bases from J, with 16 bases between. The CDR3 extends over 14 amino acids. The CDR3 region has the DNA TGTGCCAGCAGTGGGACGGGGGGTCGGTTTGGCTACACCTTC. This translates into CASSGTGGRFGYTF.

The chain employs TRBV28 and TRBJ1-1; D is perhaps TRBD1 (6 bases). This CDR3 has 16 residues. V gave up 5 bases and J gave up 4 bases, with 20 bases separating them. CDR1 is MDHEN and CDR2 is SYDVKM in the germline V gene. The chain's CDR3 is CASSTIRGPSGTEAFF. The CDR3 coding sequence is TGTGCCAGCAGTACTATCAGGGGCCCTTCTGGCACTGAAGCTTTCTTT.

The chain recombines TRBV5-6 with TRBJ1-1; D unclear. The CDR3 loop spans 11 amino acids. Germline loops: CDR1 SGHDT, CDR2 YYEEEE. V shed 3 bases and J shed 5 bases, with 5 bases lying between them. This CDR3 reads CASSSFTEAFF. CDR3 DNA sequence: TGTGCCAGCAGCTCTTTTACTGAAGCTTTCTTT.

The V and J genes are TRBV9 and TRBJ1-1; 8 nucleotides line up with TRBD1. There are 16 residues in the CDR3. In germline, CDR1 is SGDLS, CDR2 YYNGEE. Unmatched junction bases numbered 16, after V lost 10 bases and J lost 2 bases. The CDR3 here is CAGGGQDREGNTEAFF. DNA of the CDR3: TGTGCCGGGGGAGGCCAGGACAGGGAAGGTAACACTGAAGCTTTCTTT.

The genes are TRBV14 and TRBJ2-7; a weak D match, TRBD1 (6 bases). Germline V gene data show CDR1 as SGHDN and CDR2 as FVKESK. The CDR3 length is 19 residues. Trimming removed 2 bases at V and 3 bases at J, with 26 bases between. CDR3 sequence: CASSQLSPKQGGALYEQYF. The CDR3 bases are TGTGCCAGCAGCCAACTTTCCCCTAAGCAAGGGGGAGCCCTCTACGAGCAGTACTTC.